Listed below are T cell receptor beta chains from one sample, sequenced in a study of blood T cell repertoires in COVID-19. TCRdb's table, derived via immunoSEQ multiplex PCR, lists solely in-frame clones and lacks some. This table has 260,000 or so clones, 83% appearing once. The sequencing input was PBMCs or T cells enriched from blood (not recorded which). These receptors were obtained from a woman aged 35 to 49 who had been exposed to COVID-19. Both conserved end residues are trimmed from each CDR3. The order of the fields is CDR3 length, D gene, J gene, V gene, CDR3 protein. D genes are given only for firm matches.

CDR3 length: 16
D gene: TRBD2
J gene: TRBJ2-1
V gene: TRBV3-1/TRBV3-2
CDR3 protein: ASSQRTSGVSRGNEQF

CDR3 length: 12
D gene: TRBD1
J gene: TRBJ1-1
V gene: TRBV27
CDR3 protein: ASSWDRVDTEAF

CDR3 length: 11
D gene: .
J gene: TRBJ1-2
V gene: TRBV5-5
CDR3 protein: ASSLQANYGYT

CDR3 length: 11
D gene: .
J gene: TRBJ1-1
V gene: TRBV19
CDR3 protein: ASSITGGPEAF

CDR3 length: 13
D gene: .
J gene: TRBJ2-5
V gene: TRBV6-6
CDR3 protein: ASSHSSAYQETQY

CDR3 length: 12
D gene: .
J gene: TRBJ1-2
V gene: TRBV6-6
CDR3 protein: ASRGGTRPNGYT

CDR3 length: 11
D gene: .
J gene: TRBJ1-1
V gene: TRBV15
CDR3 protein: ATSRDKNTEAF

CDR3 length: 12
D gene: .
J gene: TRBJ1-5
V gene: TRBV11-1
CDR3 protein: ASSLAGPGQPQH

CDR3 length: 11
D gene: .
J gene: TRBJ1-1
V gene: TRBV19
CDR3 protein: ASSFTGTTEAF

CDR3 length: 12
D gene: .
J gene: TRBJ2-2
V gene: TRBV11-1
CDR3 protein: ASSSGQDTGELF

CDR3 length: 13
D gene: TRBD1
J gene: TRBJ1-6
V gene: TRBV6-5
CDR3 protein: ASSSTGTGRYPLH

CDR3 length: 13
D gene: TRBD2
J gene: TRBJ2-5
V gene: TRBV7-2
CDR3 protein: ASSPRTSAQETQY

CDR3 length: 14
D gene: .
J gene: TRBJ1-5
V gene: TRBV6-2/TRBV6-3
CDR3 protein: ASSPGGGMGNQPQH

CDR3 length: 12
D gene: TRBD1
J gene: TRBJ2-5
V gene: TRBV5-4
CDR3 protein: ASSSGTDQETQY

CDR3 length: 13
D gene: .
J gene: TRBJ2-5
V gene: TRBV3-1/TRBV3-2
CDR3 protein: ASSQGGPPGETQY